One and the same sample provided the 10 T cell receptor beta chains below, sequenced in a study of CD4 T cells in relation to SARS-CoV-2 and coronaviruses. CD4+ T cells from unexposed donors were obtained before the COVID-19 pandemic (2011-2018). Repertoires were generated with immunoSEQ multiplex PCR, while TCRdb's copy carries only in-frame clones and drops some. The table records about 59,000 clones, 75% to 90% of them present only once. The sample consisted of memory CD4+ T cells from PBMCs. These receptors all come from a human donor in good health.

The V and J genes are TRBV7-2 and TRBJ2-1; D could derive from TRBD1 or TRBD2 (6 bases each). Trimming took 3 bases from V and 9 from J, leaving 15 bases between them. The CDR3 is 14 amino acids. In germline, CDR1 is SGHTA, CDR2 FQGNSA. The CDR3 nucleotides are TGTGCCAGCAGCTTTAAGGGGGGTGCGTTTGAGCAGTTCTTC. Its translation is CASSFKGGAFEQFF.

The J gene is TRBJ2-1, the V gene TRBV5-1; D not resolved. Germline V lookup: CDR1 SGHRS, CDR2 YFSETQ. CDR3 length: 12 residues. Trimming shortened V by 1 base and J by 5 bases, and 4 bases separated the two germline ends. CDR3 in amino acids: CASSLSHNEQFF. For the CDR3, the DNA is TGCGCCAGCAGCTTGTCACACAATGAGCAGTTCTTC.

This chain's CDR3 is CASSLSFPNEKLFF. The CDR3 DNA is TGTGCCAGCAGTTTATCCTTTCCCAATGAAAAACTGTTTTTT. V gene TRBV28 combines with J gene TRBJ1-4; D remains unclear. The V end lost 1 base, the J end lost 5 bases, and 8 bases lay between the germline ends. The length of the CDR3 is 14 residues. Germline loops: CDR1 MDHEN, CDR2 SYDVKM.

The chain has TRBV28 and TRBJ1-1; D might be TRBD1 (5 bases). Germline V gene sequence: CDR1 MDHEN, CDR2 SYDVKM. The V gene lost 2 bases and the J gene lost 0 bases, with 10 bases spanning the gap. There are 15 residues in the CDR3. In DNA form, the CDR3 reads TGTGCCAGCAGTTTACCCCCAGGGATGAACACTGAAGCTTTCTTT. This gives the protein CASSLPPGMNTEAFF.

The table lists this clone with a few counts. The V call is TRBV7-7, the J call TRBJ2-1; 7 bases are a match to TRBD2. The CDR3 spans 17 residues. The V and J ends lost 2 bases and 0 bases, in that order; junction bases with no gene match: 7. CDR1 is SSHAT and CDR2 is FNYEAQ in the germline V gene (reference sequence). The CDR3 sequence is CASSLLPGGSSYNEQFF. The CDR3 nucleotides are TGTGCCAGCAGCTTATTGCCCGGCGGGAGCTCCTACAATGAGCAGTTCTTC.

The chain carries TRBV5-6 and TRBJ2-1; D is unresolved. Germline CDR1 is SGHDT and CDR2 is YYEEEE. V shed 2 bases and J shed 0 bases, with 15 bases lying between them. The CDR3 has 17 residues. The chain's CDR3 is CASSFRPSRGSYNEQFF. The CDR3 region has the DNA TGTGCCAGCAGCTTCCGACCCTCCCGCGGCTCCTACAATGAGCAGTTCTTC.

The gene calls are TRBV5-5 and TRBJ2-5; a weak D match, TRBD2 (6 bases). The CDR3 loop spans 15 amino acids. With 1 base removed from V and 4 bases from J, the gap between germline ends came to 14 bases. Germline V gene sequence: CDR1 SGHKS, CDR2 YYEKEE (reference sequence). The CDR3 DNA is TGTGCCAGCAGCTTGCGCCGGGGGATGCGAGAGACCCAGTACTTC. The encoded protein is CASSLRRGMRETQYF.

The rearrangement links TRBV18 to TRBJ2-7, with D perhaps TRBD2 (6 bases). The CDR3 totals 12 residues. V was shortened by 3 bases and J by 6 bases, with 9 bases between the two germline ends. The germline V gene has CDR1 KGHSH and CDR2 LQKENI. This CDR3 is CASSPAGFEQYF. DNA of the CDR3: TGTGCCAGCTCACCTGCGGGATTCGAGCAGTACTTC.

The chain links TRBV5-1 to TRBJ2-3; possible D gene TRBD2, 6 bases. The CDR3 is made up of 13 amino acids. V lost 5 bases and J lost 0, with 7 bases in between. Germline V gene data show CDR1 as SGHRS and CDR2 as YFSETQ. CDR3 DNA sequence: TGCGCCAGCAGGGAGGGGAGCACAGATACGCAGTATTTT. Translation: CASREGSTDTQYF.

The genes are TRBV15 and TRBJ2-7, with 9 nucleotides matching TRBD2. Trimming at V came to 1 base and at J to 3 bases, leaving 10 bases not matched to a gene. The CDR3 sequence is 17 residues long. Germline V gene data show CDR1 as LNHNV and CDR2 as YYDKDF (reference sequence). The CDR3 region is CATSRGQAGGLIYEQYF. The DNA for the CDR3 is TGTGCCACCAGCAGAGGGCAAGCGGGAGGCCTCATCTACGAGCAGTACTTC.